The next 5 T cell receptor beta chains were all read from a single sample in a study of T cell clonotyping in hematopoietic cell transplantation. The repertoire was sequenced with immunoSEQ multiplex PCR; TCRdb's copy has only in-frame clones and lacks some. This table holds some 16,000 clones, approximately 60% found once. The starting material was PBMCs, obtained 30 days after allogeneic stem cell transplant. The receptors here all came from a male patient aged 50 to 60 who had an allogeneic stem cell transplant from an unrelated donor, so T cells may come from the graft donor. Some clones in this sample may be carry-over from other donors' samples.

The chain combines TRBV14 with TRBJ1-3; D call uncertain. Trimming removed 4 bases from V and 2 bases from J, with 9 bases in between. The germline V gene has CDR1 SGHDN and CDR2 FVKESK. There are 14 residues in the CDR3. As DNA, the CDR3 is TGTGCCAGCAGCCCCGAACACACTGGAAACACCATATATTTT. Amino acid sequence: CASSPEHTGNTIYF.

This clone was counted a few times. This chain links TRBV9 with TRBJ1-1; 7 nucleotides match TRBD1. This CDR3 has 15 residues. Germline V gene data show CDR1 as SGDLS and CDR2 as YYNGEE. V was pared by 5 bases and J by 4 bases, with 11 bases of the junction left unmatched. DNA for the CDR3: TGTGCCAGCAGTGTAACCGGGACAGTTCCCACTGAAGCTTTCTTT. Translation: CASSVTGTVPTEAFF.

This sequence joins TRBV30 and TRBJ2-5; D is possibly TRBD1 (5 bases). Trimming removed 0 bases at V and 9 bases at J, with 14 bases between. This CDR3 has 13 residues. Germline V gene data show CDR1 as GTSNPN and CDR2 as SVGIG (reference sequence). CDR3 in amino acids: CAWSVRSETAQYF. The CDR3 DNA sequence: TGTGCCTGGAGTGTACGGTCGGAGACAGCCCAGTACTTC. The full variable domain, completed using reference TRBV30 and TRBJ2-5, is SQTIHQWPATLVQPVGSPLSLECTVEGTSNPNLYWYRQAAGRGLQLLFYSVGIGQISSEVPQNLSASRPQDRQFILSSKKLLLSDSGFYLCAWSVRSETAQYFGPGTRLLVL.

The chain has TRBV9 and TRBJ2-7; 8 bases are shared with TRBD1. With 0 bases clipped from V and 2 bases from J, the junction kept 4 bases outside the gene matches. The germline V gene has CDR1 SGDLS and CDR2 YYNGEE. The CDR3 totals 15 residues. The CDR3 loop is CASSVADRGPYEQYF. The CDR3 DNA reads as TGTGCCAGCAGCGTAGCCGACAGGGGACCCTACGAGCAGTACTTC.

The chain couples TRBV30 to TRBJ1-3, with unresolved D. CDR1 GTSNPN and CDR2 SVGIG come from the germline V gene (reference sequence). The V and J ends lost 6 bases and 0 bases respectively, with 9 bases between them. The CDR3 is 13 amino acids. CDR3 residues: CACGKGSGNTIYF. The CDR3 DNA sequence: TGTGCCTGCGGGAAGGGCTCTGGAAACACCATATATTTT. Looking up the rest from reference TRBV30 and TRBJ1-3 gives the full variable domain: SQTIHQWPATLVQPVGSPLSLECTVEGTSNPNLYWYRQAAGRGLQLLFYSVGIGQISSEVPQNLSASRPQDRQFILSSKKLLLSDSGFYLCACGKGSGNTIYFGEGSWLTVV.